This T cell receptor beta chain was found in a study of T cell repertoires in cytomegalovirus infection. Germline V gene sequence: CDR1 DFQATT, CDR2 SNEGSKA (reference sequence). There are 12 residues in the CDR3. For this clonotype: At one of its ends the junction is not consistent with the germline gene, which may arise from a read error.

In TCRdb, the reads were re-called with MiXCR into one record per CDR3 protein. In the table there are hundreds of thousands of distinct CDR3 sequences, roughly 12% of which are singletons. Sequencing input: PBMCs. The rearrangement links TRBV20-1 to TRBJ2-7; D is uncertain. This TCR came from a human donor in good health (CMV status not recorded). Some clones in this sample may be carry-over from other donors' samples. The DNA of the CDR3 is TGCAGTGCTAGTCGGCCGACCTACGAGCGGTACTTC. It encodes CSASRPTYERYF.